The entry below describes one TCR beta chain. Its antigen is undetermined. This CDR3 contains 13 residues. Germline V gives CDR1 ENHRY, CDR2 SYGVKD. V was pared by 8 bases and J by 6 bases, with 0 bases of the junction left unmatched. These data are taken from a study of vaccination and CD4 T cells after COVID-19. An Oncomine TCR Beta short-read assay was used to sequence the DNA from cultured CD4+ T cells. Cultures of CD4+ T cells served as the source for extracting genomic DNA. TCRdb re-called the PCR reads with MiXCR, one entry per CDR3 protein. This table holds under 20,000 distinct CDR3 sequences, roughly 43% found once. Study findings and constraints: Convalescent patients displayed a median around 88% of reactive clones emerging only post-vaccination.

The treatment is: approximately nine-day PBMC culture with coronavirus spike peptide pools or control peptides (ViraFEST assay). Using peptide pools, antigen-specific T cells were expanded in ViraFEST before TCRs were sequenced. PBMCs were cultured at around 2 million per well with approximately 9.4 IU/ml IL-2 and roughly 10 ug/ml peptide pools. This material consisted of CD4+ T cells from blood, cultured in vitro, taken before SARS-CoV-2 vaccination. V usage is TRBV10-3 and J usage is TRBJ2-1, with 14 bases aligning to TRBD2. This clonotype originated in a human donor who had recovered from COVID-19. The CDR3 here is CAIGTSGSNEQFF. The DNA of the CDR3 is TGTGCCATCGGGACTAGCGGGAGCAATGAGCAGTTCTTC.